The next 29 T cell receptor beta chains were all read from a single sample in a study of T cell changes during pregnancy in multiple sclerosis. The method was immunoSEQ multiplex PCR; TCRdb's version includes in-frame clones alone and lacks a portion of them. Of 30,000 to 40,000 clones in the sample, about 89% were seen once. The sample in question was CD4+ T cells from peripheral blood mononuclear cells, obtained in the third trimester of pregnancy. Receptors originate from a female donor in good health, enrolled as a control in a pregnancy study.

The chain joins TRBV27 to TRBJ2-1, with a possible D match to TRBD1 (6 bases). The CDR3 has 15 residues. Trimming removed 4 bases at V and 7 bases at J, with 17 bases between. The V gene's germline CDR1 is MNHEY and CDR2 SMNVEV (reference sequence). CDR3 nucleotide sequence: TGTGCCAGCAGTTCCCGCCCGCAGGGGAAAAATGAGCAGTTCTTC. This gives the protein CASSSRPQGKNEQFF.

A word on this clone: The junction departs from germline at one end; a sequencing error may be responsible. The genes are TRBV7-7 and TRBJ2-7; 10 bases match TRBD2. Looked up from germline, CDR1 is SSHAT and CDR2 is FNYEAQ (reference sequence). The CDR3 loop spans 16 amino acids. The CDR3 is CASSSGLAGVGNEQYF. The CDR3 coding sequence is TGTGCTAGCAGCTCCGGTCTAGCGGGAGTCGGCAACGAGCAGTACTTC.

The rearrangement uses TRBV7-3 and TRBJ2-2, with 10 bases lining up with TRBD2. Germline V gene sequence: CDR1 SGHTA, CDR2 FQGTGA. V lost 5 bases to trimming and J lost 9 bases; unmatched junction nucleotides: 6. The CDR3 spans 14 residues. The CDR3 DNA is TGTGCCAGCAGCCATAGCGGGGGGACCCGGGAGCTGTTTTTT. Translated: CASSHSGGTRELFF.

The genes are TRBV19 and TRBJ1-1; 9 bases match TRBD1. The CDR3 is 17 residues long. Germline loops: CDR1 LNHDA, CDR2 SQIVND (reference sequence). J gave up 3 bases and V 5 bases, and 13 bases lay outside the gene matches. CDR3 protein: CASSPGQGPFGDTEAFF. The CDR3 DNA sequence: TGTGCCAGTAGTCCGGGACAGGGCCCCTTCGGGGACACTGAAGCTTTCTTT.

The chain is built from TRBV23-1 and TRBJ2-3; D is perhaps TRBD1 (5 bases). TRBV23-1 is an ORF, with its function uncertain. The germline V and J ends were trimmed by 2 bases and 2 bases, with 17 bases remaining between them. CDR3 size: 17 residues. The CDR3 spells CASSQPATGSITDTQYF. Here the CDR3 DNA reads TGCGCCAGCAGTCAACCCGCCACAGGCTCAATCACAGATACGCAGTATTTT.

The chain carries TRBV2 and TRBJ1-2, with D unresolved. This CDR3 comprises 13 residues. The ends were cut back, 5 bases at V and 3 bases at J, with 10 bases in the middle. Germline V gene data show CDR1 as SNHLY and CDR2 as FYNNEI. The CDR3: CASSSSSHYGYTF. DNA for the CDR3: TGTGCCAGCAGTAGTAGCAGCCACTATGGCTACACCTTC.

The rearrangement links TRBV5-1 to TRBJ2-1; tentative D call: TRBD1 (7 bases). The length of the CDR3 is 15 residues. V lost 4 bases to trimming and J lost 8 bases, with 19 bases between them. Per germline, CDR1 SGHRS and CDR2 YFSETQ. Here the CDR3 reads CASSLRRGLGYEQFF. The CDR3 DNA follows: TGCGCCAGCAGCCTCAGGAGGGGGCTGGGCTATGAGCAGTTCTTC.

The chain links TRBV14 to TRBJ2-3; D perhaps matches TRBD1 (6 bases). Germline V gene sequence: CDR1 SGHDN, CDR2 FVKESK. V gave up 6 bases and J gave up 1 base, with 11 bases separating them. The CDR3 has 14 residues. The CDR3 DNA reads TGTGCCAGCAGAAGGGGGTGGGGCACAGATACGCAGTATTTT. It yields the protein CASRRGWGTDTQYF. Full variable domain (rest looked up from reference TRBV14 and TRBJ2-3): EAGVTQFPSHSVIEKGQTVTLRCDPISGHDNLYWYRRVMGKEIKFLLHFVKESKQDESGMPNNRFLAERTGGTYSTLKVQPAELEDSGVYFCASRRGWGTDTQYFGPGTRLTVL.

For the CDR3, the DNA is TGCGCCAGCAGCTTGTTCCTCGGAGAGACCCAGTACTTC. It yields the protein CASSLFLGETQYF. The gene calls are TRBV5-1 and TRBJ2-5; D unclear. The CDR3 runs to 13 residues. Trimming removed 1 base at V and 4 bases at J, with 8 bases between. From germline, CDR1 is SGHRS and CDR2 YFSETQ.

This clone has only a few counts. The rearrangement uses TRBV6-5 and TRBJ1-3; TRBD1 matches at 8 bases. Trimming cost V 4 bases and J 8 bases; bases outside gene matches: 10. Germline values: CDR1 MNHEY, CDR2 SVGAGI. The CDR3 is 15 amino acids. The CDR3 DNA is TGTGCCAGCAGTTCACAGGACAGGGTTCGGGACACCATATATTTT. Its protein product is CASSSQDRVRDTIYF.

This clone was seen more than once but under ten times. The chain employs TRBV11-2 and TRBJ1-5; perhaps TRBD1 as D (6 bases). Trimming shortened V by 1 base and J by 2 bases, and 6 bases separated the two germline ends. The germline CDR1 and CDR2 sequences are SGHAT and FQNNGV. CDR3 length: 14 residues. The DNA for the CDR3 is TGTGCCAGCAGCTTAGCAGGGGGCAATCAGCCCCAGCATTTT. It is translated as CASSLAGGNQPQHF.

The chain combines TRBV19 with TRBJ2-7, with TRBD1 matching 12 bases. The V and J ends lost 7 bases and 8 bases, in that order; junction bases with no gene match: 9. In germline, CDR1 is LNHDA, CDR2 SQIVND (reference sequence). The CDR3 spans 14 residues. CDR3 amino acids: CASIDPGTGGKQYF. CDR3 coding DNA: TGTGCCAGTATCGATCCCGGGACAGGGGGCAAGCAGTACTTC.

The chain uses TRBV7-9 and TRBJ1-6, with D unresolved. The V gene's germline CDR1 is SEHNR and CDR2 FQNEAQ (reference sequence). This CDR3 has 17 residues. V was cut by 4 bases and J by 9 bases, with 22 bases left in between. CDR3 protein: CASSSTTGAISGSPLHF. CDR3 in DNA: TGTGCCAGCAGCTCAACTACCGGAGCCATAAGCGGTTCACCCCTCCACTTT.

V is TRBV18 and J is TRBJ1-3, with 7 bases identical to TRBD1. Per the germline V gene, CDR1 is KGHSH and CDR2 is LQKENI. V was clipped by 4 bases and J by 4 bases; unmatched bases: 7. This CDR3 contains 15 residues. The CDR3 DNA reads as TGTGCCAGCTCACTTGACAGGGAGCGAGGAAACACCATATATTTT. Protein product: CASSLDRERGNTIYF.

The chain links TRBV30 to TRBJ2-2; 9 bases line up with TRBD1. The junction had 6 bases not matched to a gene; V was cut back by 7 bases and J by 6 bases. This CDR3 has 13 amino acids. Germline lookup yields CDR1 GTSNPN and CDR2 SVGIG (reference sequence). The CDR3 sequence: CASGTGSPGELFF. As DNA, the CDR3 is TGTGCCTCCGGGACAGGGTCCCCCGGGGAGCTGTTTTTT.

The chain couples TRBV11-3 to TRBJ2-7; 10 positions match TRBD1. V was pared by 1 base and J by 4 bases, with 4 bases of the junction left unmatched. The CDR3 spans 15 residues. CDR1 SGHNT and CDR2 YENEEA come from the germline V gene. The DNA of the CDR3 is TGTGCCAGCAGCTTAGGAGACAGGGGGCGGTACGAGCAGTACTTC. Translated: CASSLGDRGRYEQYF.

In nucleotides, the CDR3 is TGCGCCAGCTCAGGACTGCAAGAGACCCAGTACTTC. Translation gives CASSGLQETQYF. This rearrangement joins TRBV10-2 to TRBJ2-5, with TRBD2 as a possible D gene (5 bases). Trimming left V 8 bases short and J 2 bases short, with 9 bases between. The CDR3 sequence is 12 residues long. Germline-derived CDR1 and CDR2 are WSHSY and SAAADI.

This clone turned up a few times. The V gene is TRBV5-4, the J gene TRBJ1-2; D is undetermined. V lost 4 bases and J lost 4, with 14 bases in between. The CDR3 consists of 14 residues. Germline V gene lookup returns CDR1 SGHNT and CDR2 YYREEE (reference sequence). The CDR3 DNA sequence: TGTGCCAGCAGCCTTCCGGACGCGGGCTATGGCTACACCTTC. This encodes CASSLPDAGYGYTF.

The gene calls are TRBV30 and TRBJ1-5; D gene ambiguous. This CDR3 is built from 14 residues. Looked up from germline, CDR1 is GTSNPN and CDR2 is SVGIG (reference sequence). V was trimmed by 0 bases and J by 6 bases, leaving 12 bases between them. The CDR3, as DNA: TGTGCCTGGAGTGTAGTGACATTAAGTCAGCCCCAGCATTTT. This codes for CAWSVVTLSQPQHF.

The V and J genes are TRBV28 and TRBJ1-1; the match to TRBD1 covers 7 bases. This CDR3 contains 18 residues. The germline gives CDR1 MDHEN, CDR2 SYDVKM. The J segment lost 2 bases and the V segment lost 3 bases, leaving 15 bases of the junction unmatched. As DNA, the CDR3 is TGTGCCAGCAGTTTCTTTTTTACTGGACGAGGGGGCAACACTGAAGCTTTCTTT. Protein product: CASSFFFTGRGGNTEAFF.

The chain employs TRBV18 and TRBJ2-3; perhaps TRBD2 as D (5 bases). CDR1 and CDR2 (germline): KGHSH, LQKENI. This CDR3 has 13 residues. The V end was cut by 3 bases, the J end by 8 bases, with 12 bases between. The CDR3 protein is CASSPAPGGTQYF. Here the CDR3 DNA reads TGTGCCAGCTCACCCGCCCCTGGAGGTACGCAGTATTTT.

The rearrangement joins TRBV7-2 to TRBJ2-7, with D unresolved. The CDR3 is 13 residues long. With 8 bases removed from V and 3 bases from J, the gap between germline ends came to 14 bases. CDR1 and CDR2 from the germline V gene are SGHTA and FQGNSA. The CDR3 reads CASRISQVYEQYF. In DNA, the CDR3 is TGTGCCAGCCGTATTTCACAAGTCTACGAGCAGTACTTC.

The chain employs TRBV6-6 and TRBJ1-5, with TRBD1 as a possible D gene (6 bases). CDR1 is MNHNY and CDR2 is SVGAGI in the germline V gene (reference sequence). The CDR3 runs to 14 residues. Deletions cut 4 bases from V and 6 bases from J, with 13 bases between. CDR3 coding DNA: TGTGCCAGCAGTTGGGGGCAGGGGAGTCAGCCCCAGCATTTT. It translates to CASSWGQGSQPQHF.

V and J are TRBV5-1 and TRBJ1-3; 7 bases map to TRBD1. Germline-derived CDR1 and CDR2 are SGHRS and YFSETQ. This CDR3 is built from 15 residues. The V segment lost 2 bases and the J segment 3 bases; nucleotides outside the gene matches: 5. CDR3 sequence: CASSLLTGNGNTIYF. CDR3 nucleotides: TGCGCCAGCAGCTTACTGACAGGGAATGGAAACACCATATATTTT. Full variable domain (outside the CDR3, taken from reference TRBV5-1 and TRBJ1-3): KAGVTQTPRYLIKTRGQQVTLSCSPISGHRSVSWYQQTPGQGLQFLFEYFSETQRNKGNFPGRFSGRQFSNSRSEMNVSTLELGDSALYLCASSLLTGNGNTIYFGEGSWLTVV.

This clone was counted only a few times. The chain employs TRBV7-6 and TRBJ1-2; TRBD1 aligns across 8 bases. With V trimmed by 5 bases and J by 4 bases, 3 bases remained unmatched. Per germline, CDR1 SGHVS and CDR2 FNYEAQ. The CDR3 extends over 13 amino acids. CDR3 region: CASSRQGFYGYTF. The CDR3 DNA reads as TGTGCCAGCAGCCGACAGGGGTTCTATGGCTACACCTTC. The full variable domain, completed using reference TRBV7-6 and TRBJ1-2, is GAGVSQSPRYKVTKRGQDVALRCDPISGHVSLYWYRQALGQGPEFLTYFNYEAQQDKSGLPNDRFSAERPEGSISTLTIQRTEQRDSAMYRCASSRQGFYGYTFGSGTRLTVV.

The gene calls are TRBV25-1 and TRBJ2-7; 7 nucleotides line up with TRBD2. With 7 bases clipped from V and 8 bases from J, the junction kept 8 bases outside the gene matches. The CDR3 covers 12 residues. Germline values: CDR1 MGHDK, CDR2 SYGVNS. The CDR3 here is CASMVGGEKQYF. The CDR3 DNA sequence: TGTGCCAGCATGGTTGGGGGGGAGAAGCAGTACTTC.

J is TRBJ2-1 and V is TRBV6-1, with TRBD2 matching over 8 bases. This CDR3 has 16 residues. With V trimmed by 2 bases and J by 2 bases, 5 bases remained unmatched. Germline loops: CDR1 MNHNS, CDR2 SASEGT. The chain's CDR3 is CASSELAGTPYNEQFF. CDR3 in DNA: TGTGCCAGCAGTGAATTAGCGGGAACGCCCTACAATGAGCAGTTCTTC.

CDR3 sequence reads: CASSPGDWGQDTDTQYF. Here the CDR3 DNA reads TGTGCCAGCTCACCGGGGGACTGGGGCCAGGACACAGATACGCAGTATTTT. The V gene is TRBV18, the J gene TRBJ2-3, with D perhaps matching TRBD2 (6 bases). Germline V gene lookup returns CDR1 KGHSH and CDR2 LQKENI. Trimming pared 3 bases from V and 2 bases from J, leaving 18 bases between. This CDR3 comprises 17 residues.

This clone was found once. The rearrangement links TRBV29-1 to TRBJ1-2; maybe TRBD1 (5 bases). This CDR3 region has 14 residues. Germline loops: CDR1 SQVTM, CDR2 ANQGSEA. V was cut by 2 bases and J by 1 base, with 11 bases left in between. The CDR3 sequence is CSVEIGGNNYGYTF. CDR3 nucleotide sequence: TGCAGCGTTGAAATTGGGGGGAATAACTATGGCTACACCTTC. The full variable domain, rest sourced from reference TRBV29-1 and TRBJ1-2, is SAVISQKPSRDICQRGTSLTIQCQVDSQVTMMFWYRQQPGQSLTLIATANQGSEATYESGFVIDKFPISRPNLTFSTLTVSNMSPEDSSIYLCSVEIGGNNYGYTFGSGTRLTVV.